The rows below give T cell receptor beta chains drawn from one sample of a study of blood T cell repertoires in COVID-19. Here immunoSEQ multiplex PCR was the method, and the copy in TCRdb shows in-frame clones only, minus some. The sample consists of about 150,000 clones, around four fifths of them appearing once. The sequencing input was peripheral blood. These TCRs come from an elderly woman with COVID-19, enrolled during active disease. Each CDR3 is given with its conserved first and last residue. The order of the fields is clone size, D gene, V gene, J gene, CDR3 DNA, CDR3 protein. The D gene is left open where the match is weak. Clone size is shown for a subset of rows, as once, few, many or a class of expanded clone.

NA	NA	TRBV11-2	TRBJ2-5	TGTGCCAGCAGCGCCGGTGGGACCCAGTACTTC	CASSAGGTQYF
NA	NA	TRBV5-1	TRBJ2-7	TGCGCCAGCAGCTTTCCGGGAGACCCCGCAGGCGAGCAGTACTTC	CASSFPGDPAGEQYF
NA	TRBD2	TRBV5-4	TRBJ2-7	TGTGCCAGCAGTCCAGGGGCTAGCGGGGGGGCAGACGAGCAGTACTTC	CASSPGASGGADEQYF
NA	NA	TRBV7-3	TRBJ2-2	TGTGCCAGCAGCTTCTTAAACACCGGGGAGCTGTTTTTT	CASSFLNTGELFF
NA	NA	TRBV2	TRBJ1-5	TGTGCCAGCACACCGGGCTCCAGGGAACAGCCCCAGCATTTT	CASTPGSREQPQHF
NA	TRBD2	TRBV7-2	TRBJ2-1	TGTGCCAGCAGCCAAATGGTGGCGGGGGGCAATGAGCAGTTCTTC	CASSQMVAGGNEQFF
NA	TRBD2	TRBV6-6	TRBJ2-6	TGTGCCAGCAGTCCCGGGACTAGAACCTCTGGGGCCAACGTCCTGACTTTC	CASSPGTRTSGANVLTF
NA	TRBD1	TRBV19	TRBJ1-2	TGTGCCAGTAGTTCTTGGACAGGTGGGGGCTACACCTTC	CASSSWTGGGYTF
once	TRBD1	TRBV19	TRBJ1-3	TGTGCCAGTACGGAGGTGGGGACAGGCTTCTTCTCTGGAAACACCATATATTTT	CASTEVGTGFFSGNTIYF
once	NA	TRBV10-3	TRBJ1-1	TGTGCCATCAGCGGATTAGGAGGCGCTGAAGCTTTCTTT	CAISGLGGAEAFF
few	TRBD1	TRBV28	TRBJ1-2	TGTGCCAGCAGTGCCTCCCCAGGGGGCGCCTATGGCTACACCTTC	CASSASPGGAYGYTF
NA	NA	TRBV7-9	TRBJ2-1	TGTGCCAGCAGCTTAGGGAGCTCCTACAATGAGCAGTTCTTC	CASSLGSSYNEQFF
NA	NA	TRBV5-1	TRBJ1-3	TGCGCCAGCAGCCCCCTGGACAGTGGAAACACCATATATTTT	CASSPLDSGNTIYF
NA	TRBD1	TRBV7-9	TRBJ1-4	TGTGCCAGCAGCTTGAGGACAGGCGTGGGGCCAACTAATGAAAAACTGTTTTTT	CASSLRTGVGPTNEKLFF
once	NA	TRBV3-1/TRBV3-2	TRBJ2-7	TGTGCCAGCAGCCAACGGGGTATCCACGAGCAGTACTTC	CASSQRGIHEQYF
NA	TRBD1	TRBV6-5	TRBJ2-7	TGTGCCAGCAGTTACAACAGGGGGCTTGGAGAGCAGTACTTC	CASSYNRGLGEQYF
NA	NA	TRBV3-1/TRBV3-2	TRBJ1-2	TGTGCCAGCAGCCAAGATTATCGTTCTAACTATGGCTACACCTTC	CASSQDYRSNYGYTF
NA	NA	TRBV9	TRBJ2-1	TGTGCCAGCAGCGTAGGTAGCGGCTCCTACAATGAGCAGTTCTTC	CASSVGSGSYNEQFF
NA	TRBD2	TRBV7-2	TRBJ2-7	TGTGCCAGCAGCTTAGGAGCGGGAGGGCCAGGGCAGTACTTC	CASSLGAGGPGQYF
NA	NA	TRBV18	TRBJ1-1	TGTGCCAGCTCCCTTAAGGGGGACACTGAAGCTTTCTTT	CASSLKGDTEAFF
NA	TRBD1	TRBV3-1/TRBV3-2	TRBJ1-3	TGTGCCAGCAGCCAACAACACAGGGGGCTGGGAAACACCATATATTTT	CASSQQHRGLGNTIYF
NA	NA	TRBV7-6	TRBJ2-2	TGTGCCAGCAGCTTAGCCTCCCGAGGGACCGGGGAGCTGTTTTTT	CASSLASRGTGELFF
NA	NA	TRBV5-1	TRBJ2-7	TGCGCCAGCAGCTTGAACAACCCCTACGAGCAGTACTTC	CASSLNNPYEQYF
NA	NA	TRBV5-4	TRBJ1-1	TGTGCCAGCAGCTTGTCCGTACCGGGGAGTTTGGTATCTGAAGCTTTCTTT	CASSLSVPGSLVSEAFF
NA	TRBD1	TRBV5-1	TRBJ2-7	TGCGCCAGCAGCTTGGGGGAACAGGGGTGGGAGCAGTACTTC	CASSLGEQGWEQYF
NA	TRBD1	TRBV5-1	TRBJ1-2	TGCGCCAGCAGCTCAGGGGGCGAAGGACAGTATGGCTACACCTTC	CASSSGGEGQYGYTF
NA	NA	TRBV6-4	TRBJ1-6	TGTGCCAGCAGTGCCCAGGGCAGGACGAATTCACCCCTCCACTTT	CASSAQGRTNSPLHF
few	TRBD2	TRBV4-1	TRBJ2-1	TGCGCCAGCAGCCAATGGTGGTTAGGCAGCGGGAGAAATGAGCAGTTCTTC	CASSQWWLGSGRNEQFF
NA	TRBD1	TRBV7-6	TRBJ2-1	TGTGCCAGCAGCTTAGGTGGACAGGGGGTAGGCGAGCAGTTCTTC	CASSLGGQGVGEQFF
NA	NA	TRBV10-3	TRBJ1-1	TGTGCCATCAGTGAATCAGGGAACACTGAAGCTTTCTTT	CAISESGNTEAFF
NA	TRBD1	TRBV28	TRBJ1-5	TGTGCCAGTGAGGTCCCAGGGGGCGGTCAGCCCCAGCATTTT	CASEVPGGGQPQHF
NA	NA	TRBV19	TRBJ2-7	TGTGCCAGTAGTATAGAGGCAGGGACACCTTACGAGCAGTACTTC	CASSIEAGTPYEQYF
few	TRBD1	TRBV29-1	TRBJ2-3	TGCAGCGCGATAACCCTCAGACAGGGGACGTCCGGGGATACGCAGTATTTT	CSAITLRQGTSGDTQYF
NA	NA	TRBV29-1	TRBJ1-6	TGCAGCGTTGCTTCAGGGCCCAATTCACCCCTCCACTTT	CSVASGPNSPLHF
NA	NA	TRBV12-3/TRBV12-4	TRBJ2-3	TGTGCCAGCAGAGCCGCCGATACGCAGTATTTT	CASRAADTQYF
NA	TRBD1	TRBV9	TRBJ1-2	TGTGCCAGCAGCGCGGGGACAGCCTATGGCTACACCTTC	CASSAGTAYGYTF
NA	NA	TRBV6-5	TRBJ1-5	TGTGCCAGCAGGGGGGCAGGTCAGCCCCAGCATTTT	CASRGAGQPQHF
NA	TRBD1	TRBV19	TRBJ2-7	TGTGCCAGCGATAAAGGGACAGGGGCGCACTACGAGCAGTACTTC	CASDKGTGAHYEQYF
NA	NA	TRBV6-6	TRBJ1-4	TGTGCCAGCAGTTACGGACAGCTTGCAACTAATGAAAAACTGTTTTTT	CASSYGQLATNEKLFF
few	NA	TRBV10-3	TRBJ1-3	TGTGCCATCAGTGTCTCAGGGACTGGAAACACCATATATTTT	CAISVSGTGNTIYF